This TCR beta chain was observed in a study of T-cell memory formation after mild COVID-19. For the study at large: TCR clusters showed largely donor specificity. Study-wide results and limits: There was no confirmation that second-wave clones peaking on day 37 were SARS-CoV-2 specific.

On this clonotype: Its antigen is unknown.

TCRdb ran MiXCR on the 5' RACE reads and lists one entry per CDR3 protein. The data hold 400,000 to 500,000 distinct CDR3 sequences, with around 24% observed a single time. Germline V gene lookup returns CDR1 MGHRA and CDR2 YSYEKL. The ends were cut back, 4 bases at V and 4 bases at J, with 19 bases in the middle. The CDR3 spans 16 residues. This TCR derives from an adult woman who had mild COVID-19 (a few samples of this study predate the infection). Cell type and time point are not known. The chain employs TRBV4-1 and TRBJ1-2; D perhaps matches TRBD1 (6 bases). Sequencing was performed on PBMCs or a T cell subset sorted from them (not recorded which). CDR3 coding DNA: TGCGCCAGCAGCCCATTCCCCAACGGGGGCTTCTATGGCTACACCTTC. Translating it yields CASSPFPNGGFYGYTF.